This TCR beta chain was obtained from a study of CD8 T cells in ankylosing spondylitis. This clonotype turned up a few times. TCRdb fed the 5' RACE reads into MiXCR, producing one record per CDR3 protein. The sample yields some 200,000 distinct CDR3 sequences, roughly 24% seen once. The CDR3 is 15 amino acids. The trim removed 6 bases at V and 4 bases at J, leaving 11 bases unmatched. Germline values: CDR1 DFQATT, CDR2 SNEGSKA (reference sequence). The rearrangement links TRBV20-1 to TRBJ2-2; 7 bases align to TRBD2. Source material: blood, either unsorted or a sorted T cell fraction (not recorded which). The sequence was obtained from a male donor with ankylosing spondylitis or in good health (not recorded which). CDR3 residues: CSAQPAASGTGELFF. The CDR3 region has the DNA TGCAGTGCACAACCGGCGGCTAGCGGCACCGGGGAGCTGTTTTTT.